This T cell receptor beta chain was sequenced during a study of CD8+ T cells in alopecia areata. Study in general: For 6 to 18 months, tofacitinib was taken, and 6 months off drug followed.

Extracted from the samples, RNA was reverse transcribed into cDNA to serve as the sequencing template. Libraries were prepared by immunoSEQ multiplex PCR; TCRdb keeps only in-frame clonotypes and omits some of them. The sample contains roughly 150,000 clones, about 53% of which appear only once. Germline values: CDR1 SQVTM, CDR2 ANQGSEA. The CDR3 is 12 amino acids. V was clipped by 7 bases and J by 6 bases, with 13 bases between them. PBMCs, the starting material, were the source of sorted CD4+ and CD8+ T cells. Study-level points and caveats: An increase in clonality over normal scalp was evident in lesional scalp, especially alopecia totalis/universalis. Besides other cells, scalp samples also yield sequences of resident alphabeta T cells from normal skin.

With regard to this clone: Its antigen remains unknown.

Material: CD8+ T cells sorted from blood, obtained at week 0. The TCR sequence derives from a human donor with alopecia areata. The V gene is TRBV29-1, the J gene TRBJ2-1, with D possibly called TRBD1 or TRBD2 (5 bases each). The CDR3 sequence: CSAEWGSNEQFF. DNA for the CDR3: TGCAGCGCAGAGTGGGGGAGCAATGAGCAGTTCTTC.